This T cell receptor (beta chain) was profiled in a study of blood T cells in healthy people across ages. Sample-barcoded 5' priming and a J-beta primer mix drove a second PCR of 7 to 11 cycles. Unique molecular identifiers of 12 random nucleotides labeled each cDNA. MiXCR, run by TCRdb on the 5' RACE reads, gives a single entry per CDR3 protein. This sample has roughly 680,000 distinct CDR3 sequences, with 40% to 65% found just once. This clonotype has only a few counts. Its antigen is currently unknown. Trimming removed 2 bases from V and 11 bases from J, with 18 bases in between. The CDR3 is 14 amino acids. CDR1 MNHEY and CDR2 SMNVEV come from the germline V gene (reference sequence). The study, taken as a whole, reports: PBMC samples, being unsorted, prevented any conclusive comparison of naive and antigen-experienced cells. The unknown donor CMV status may have confounded expanded clonotype changes. Per million T cells, TCR beta diversity dropped about linearly as age rose.

The rearrangement uses TRBV27 and TRBJ2-5, with D unresolved. The TCR comes from a woman older than 75 in good health. The sequencing input was blood. The CDR3 reads CASSLQDHNNEQYF. CDR3 in DNA: TGTGCCAGCAGTTTACAGGACCACAACAATGAGCAGTACTTC.